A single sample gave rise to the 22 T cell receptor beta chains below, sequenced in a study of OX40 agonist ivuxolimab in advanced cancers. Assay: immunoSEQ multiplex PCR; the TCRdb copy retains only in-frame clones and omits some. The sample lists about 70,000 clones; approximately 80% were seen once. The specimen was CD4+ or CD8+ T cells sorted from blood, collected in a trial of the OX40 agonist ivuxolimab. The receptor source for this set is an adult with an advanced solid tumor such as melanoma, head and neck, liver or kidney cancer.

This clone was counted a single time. The CDR3 protein is CASGGLGNQPQHF. CDR3 bases: TGTGCCAGCGGGGGGTTAGGCAATCAGCCCCAGCATTTT. The V and J genes are TRBV6-6 and TRBJ1-5; a possible D gene is TRBD1 (5 bases). Trimming took off 8 bases at V and 2 bases at J, with 10 bases between the two ends. CDR3 size: 13 residues. The germline V gene has CDR1 MNHNY and CDR2 SVGAGI (reference sequence).

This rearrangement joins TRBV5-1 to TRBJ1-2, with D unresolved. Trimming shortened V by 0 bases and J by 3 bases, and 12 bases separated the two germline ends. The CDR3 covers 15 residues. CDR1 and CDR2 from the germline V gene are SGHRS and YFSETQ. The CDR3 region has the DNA TGCGCCAGCAGCTTGGATGGAGGGCAGGACTATGGCTACACCTTC. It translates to CASSLDGGQDYGYTF.

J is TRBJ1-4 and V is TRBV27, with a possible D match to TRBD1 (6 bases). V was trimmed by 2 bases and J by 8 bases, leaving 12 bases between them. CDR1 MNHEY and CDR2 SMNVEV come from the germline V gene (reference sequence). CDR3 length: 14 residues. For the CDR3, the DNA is TGTGCCAGCAGTTTAATGGGGGCAAGGGAAAAACTGTTTTTT. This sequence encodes CASSLMGAREKLFF.

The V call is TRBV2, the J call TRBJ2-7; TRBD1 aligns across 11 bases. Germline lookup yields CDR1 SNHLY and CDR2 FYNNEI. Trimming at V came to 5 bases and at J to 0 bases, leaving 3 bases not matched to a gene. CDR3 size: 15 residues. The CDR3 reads CASSTGTGGSYEQYF. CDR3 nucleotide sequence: TGTGCCAGCAGTACCGGGACAGGGGGCTCCTACGAGCAGTACTTC.

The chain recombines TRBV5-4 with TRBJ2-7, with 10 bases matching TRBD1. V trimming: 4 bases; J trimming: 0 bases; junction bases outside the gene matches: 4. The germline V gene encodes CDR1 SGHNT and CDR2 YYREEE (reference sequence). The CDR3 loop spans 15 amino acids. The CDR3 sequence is CASSKGQGGSYEQYF. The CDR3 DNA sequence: TGTGCCAGCAGCAAAGGACAGGGGGGCTCCTACGAGCAGTACTTC. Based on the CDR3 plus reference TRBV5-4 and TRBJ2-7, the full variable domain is ETGVTQSPTHLIKTRGQQVTLRCSSQSGHNTVSWYQQALGQGPQFIFQYYREEENGRGNFPPRFSGLQFPNYSSELNVNALELDDSALYLCASSKGQGGSYEQYFGPGTRLTVT.

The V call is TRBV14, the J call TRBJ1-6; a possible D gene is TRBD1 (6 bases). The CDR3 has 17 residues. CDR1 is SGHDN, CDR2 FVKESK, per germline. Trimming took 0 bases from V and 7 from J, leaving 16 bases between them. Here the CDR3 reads CASSQEVGGLYNSPLHF. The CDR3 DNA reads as TGTGCCAGCAGCCAAGAGGTGGGGGGGCTCTACAATTCACCCCTCCACTTT.

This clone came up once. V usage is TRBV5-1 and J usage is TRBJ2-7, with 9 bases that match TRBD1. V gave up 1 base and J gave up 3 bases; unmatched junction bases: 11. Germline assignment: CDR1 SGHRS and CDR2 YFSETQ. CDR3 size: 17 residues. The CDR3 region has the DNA TGCGCCAGCAGCTTGTCCCCGATAGGACAGGGGAACTACGAGCAGTACTTC. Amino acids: CASSLSPIGQGNYEQYF.

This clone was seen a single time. Here the CDR3 reads CASSETSGSSYNEQFF. The CDR3 coding sequence is TGTGCCAGCAGTGAGACTAGCGGGAGCTCCTACAATGAGCAGTTCTTC. This sequence joins TRBV6-1 and TRBJ2-1; 12 bases agree with TRBD2. Looked up from germline, CDR1 is MNHNS and CDR2 is SASEGT. Losses at the gene ends were 3 bases for V and 0 bases for J; bases not matched to a gene: 0. CDR3 length equals 16 residues.

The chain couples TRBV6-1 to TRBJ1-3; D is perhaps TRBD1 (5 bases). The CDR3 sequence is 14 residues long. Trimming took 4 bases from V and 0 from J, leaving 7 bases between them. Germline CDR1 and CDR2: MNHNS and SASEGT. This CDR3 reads CASSAGFSGNTIYF. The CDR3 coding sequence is TGTGCCAGCAGTGCAGGGTTCTCTGGAAACACCATATATTTT.

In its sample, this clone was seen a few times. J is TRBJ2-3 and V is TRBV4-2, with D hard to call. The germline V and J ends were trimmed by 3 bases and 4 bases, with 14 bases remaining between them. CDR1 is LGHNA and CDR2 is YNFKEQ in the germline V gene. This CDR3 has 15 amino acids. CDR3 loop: CASSQHKTRSDTQYF. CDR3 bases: TGTGCCAGCAGCCAGCACAAGACCAGATCAGATACGCAGTATTTT.

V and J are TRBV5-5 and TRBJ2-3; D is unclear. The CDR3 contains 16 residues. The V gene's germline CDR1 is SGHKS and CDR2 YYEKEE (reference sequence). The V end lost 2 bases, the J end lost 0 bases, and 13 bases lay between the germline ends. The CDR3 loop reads CASSFNDRISTDTQYF. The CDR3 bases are TGTGCCAGCAGCTTCAATGATAGGATTAGCACAGATACGCAGTATTTT.

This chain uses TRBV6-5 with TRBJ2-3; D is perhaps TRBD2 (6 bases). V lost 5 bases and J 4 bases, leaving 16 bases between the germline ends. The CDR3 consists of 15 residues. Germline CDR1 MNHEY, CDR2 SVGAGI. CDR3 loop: CASSPGTLEADTQYF. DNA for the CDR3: TGTGCCAGCAGTCCCGGGACTCTCGAGGCAGATACGCAGTATTTT.

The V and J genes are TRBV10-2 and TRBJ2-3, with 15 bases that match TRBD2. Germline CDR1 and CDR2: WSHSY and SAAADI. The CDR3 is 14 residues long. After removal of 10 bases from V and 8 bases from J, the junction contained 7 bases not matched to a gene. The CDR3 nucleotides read TGCGCCACGGGACTAGCGGGGGGTCAGGCTACGCAGTATTTT. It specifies CATGLAGGQATQYF.

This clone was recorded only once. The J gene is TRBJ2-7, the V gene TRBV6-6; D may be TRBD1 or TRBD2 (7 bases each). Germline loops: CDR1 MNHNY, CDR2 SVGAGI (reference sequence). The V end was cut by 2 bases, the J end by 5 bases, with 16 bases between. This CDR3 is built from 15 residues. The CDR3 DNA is TGTGCCAGCAGTTACGTCCAGGGGGGAGGGAACGAGCAGTACTTC. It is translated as CASSYVQGGGNEQYF.

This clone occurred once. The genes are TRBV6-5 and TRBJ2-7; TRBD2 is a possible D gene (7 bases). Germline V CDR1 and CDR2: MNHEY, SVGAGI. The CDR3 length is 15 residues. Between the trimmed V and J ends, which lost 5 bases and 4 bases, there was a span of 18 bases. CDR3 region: CASSPGGQRGYEQYF. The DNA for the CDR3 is TGTGCCAGCAGTCCCGGGGGGCAGCGTGGTTACGAGCAGTACTTC.

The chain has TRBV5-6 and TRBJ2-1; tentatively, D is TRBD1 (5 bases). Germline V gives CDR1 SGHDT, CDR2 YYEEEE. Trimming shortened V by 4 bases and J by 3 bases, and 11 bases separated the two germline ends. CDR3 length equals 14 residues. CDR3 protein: CASSGTGLYNEQFF. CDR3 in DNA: TGTGCCAGCAGCGGAACAGGCCTCTACAATGAGCAGTTCTTC.

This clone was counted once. DNA of the CDR3: TGTGCCAGTAGTATCGTCCCGGGAGGAGGAGAGACCCAGTACTTC. This codes for CASSIVPGGGETQYF. This chain joins TRBV19 and TRBJ2-5; 7 bases match TRBD2. Looked up from germline, CDR1 is LNHDA and CDR2 is SQIVND (reference sequence). This CDR3 spans 15 amino acids. J lost 4 bases, V lost 3 bases, and 8 bases had no gene match. The full variable domain, completed using reference TRBV19 and TRBJ2-5, is DGGITQSPKYLFRKEGQNVTLSCEQNLNHDAMYWYRQDPGQGLRLIYYSQIVNDFQKGDIAEGYSVSREKKESFPLTVTSAQKNPTAFYLCASSIVPGGGETQYFGPGTRLLVL.

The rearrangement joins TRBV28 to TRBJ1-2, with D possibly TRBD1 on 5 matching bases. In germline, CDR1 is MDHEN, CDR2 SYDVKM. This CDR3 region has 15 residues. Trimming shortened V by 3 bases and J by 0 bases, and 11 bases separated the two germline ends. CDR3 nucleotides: TGTGCCAGCAGTTTTGCGGGGGGAGCTAACTATGGCTACACCTTC. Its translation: CASSFAGGANYGYTF.

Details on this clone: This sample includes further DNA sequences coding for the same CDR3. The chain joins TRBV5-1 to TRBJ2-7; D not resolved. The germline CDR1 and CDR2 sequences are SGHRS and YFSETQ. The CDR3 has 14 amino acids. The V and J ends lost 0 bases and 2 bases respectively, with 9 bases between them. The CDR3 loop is CASSLVVSPYEQYF. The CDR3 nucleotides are TGCGCCAGCAGCTTGGTAGTCTCCCCCTACGAGCAGTACTTC.

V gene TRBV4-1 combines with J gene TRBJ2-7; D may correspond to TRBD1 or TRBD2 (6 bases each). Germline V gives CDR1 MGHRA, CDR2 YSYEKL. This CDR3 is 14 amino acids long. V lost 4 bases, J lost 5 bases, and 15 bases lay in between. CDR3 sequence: CASSLDGGPDEQYF. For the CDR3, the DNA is TGCGCCAGCAGCCTCGATGGGGGGCCCGACGAGCAGTACTTC.

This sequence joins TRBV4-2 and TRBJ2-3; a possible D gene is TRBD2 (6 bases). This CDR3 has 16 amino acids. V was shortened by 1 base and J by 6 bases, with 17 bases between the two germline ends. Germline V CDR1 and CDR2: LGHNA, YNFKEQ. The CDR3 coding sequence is TGTGCCAGCAGCCAAGCGAGCGCGGGGAGATCGGATACGCAGTATTTT. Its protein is CASSQASAGRSDTQYF.

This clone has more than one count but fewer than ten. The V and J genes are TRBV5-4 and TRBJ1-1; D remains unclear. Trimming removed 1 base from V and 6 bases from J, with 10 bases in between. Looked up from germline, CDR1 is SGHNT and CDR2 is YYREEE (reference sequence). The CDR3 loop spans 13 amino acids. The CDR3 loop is CASSLPVGAEAFF. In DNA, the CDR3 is TGTGCCAGCAGCTTGCCCGTGGGCGCTGAAGCTTTCTTT.